This T cell receptor (beta chain) was identified during a study of blood T cell repertoires in COVID-19 (dated by TCRdb to about 2020). Regarding the study in general: Collaborator samples came from the United States, Italy and Spain and covered acute and convalescent phases of COVID-19. A de-identified subject ID, COVID-19 status, age in years and sex were almost always included in the sample metadata. The repertoires were made available in a free public database intended to serve as a resource for research on the immune response to SARS-CoV-2. The prospective study material was composed of cDNA or gDNA derived from T cells, B-cell-depleted T cells, or PBMCs. Deeply sampled blood TCRbeta repertoires from subjects exposed to, actively infected with, or recovered from COVID-19 were included in the dataset. HLA class I and class II types, where available, came from metadata supplied by the sample provider rather than from assay-based typing. Samples were obtained from the ongoing ImmuneRACE study (first 160 participants) and from about 1,300 subjects provided by 6 global collaborators. The full study reports these points: Clinical and demographic metadata were provided uncurated, with the amount varying by source and participant.

The immunoSEQ Assay, a bias-controlled multiplex PCR, was used to amplify TCRbeta CDR3 regions from genomic DNA. The study's processing was this. Within the assay, amplification of reference gene primers was used to estimate how many nucleated cells each sample contained. To quantify the absolute abundance of each unique TCRbeta CDR3 rearrangement, sequence reads were collapsed and filtered. For each sample, productive Simpson clonality was calculated as the square root of Simpson's diversity index across productive rearrangements. TCRdb holds this immuneACCESS table with in-frame rearrangements only. Some clones are missing; in checked studies, unresolved V genes explain under half, and the rest has no known cause. The DNA was the basis for D and trimming; V, J and clone size are from that table. The sample table shows about 60,000 clones, and approximately 84% are seen once. Of the sample, 15% to 20% falls within the top ten clones.

According to the germline V gene, CDR1 reads SGHRS and CDR2 reads YFSETQ. V is trimmed back by 0 bases and J by 3 bases, and the junction contains 9 bases that no gene match accounts for. The CDR3 has 16 amino acids, counting the end cysteine and phenylalanine. Kept here is only the CDR3 DNA, which spans 48 bases and is read in frame from base 1. In Seattle, one collaborating source enrolled patients while the infection was active and tracked those patients longitudinally over the course of disease. The collaborating institutions used their own protocols to collect whole blood in K2EDTA tubes. For TCRbeta analysis, collaborators shipped samples as frozen whole blood, isolated PBMCs, or DNA extracted from either of those sample types. A note on this clone: The specificity of this receptor is unknown. Per-nucleotide qualities are absent, and no much larger clonotype sits a single base away.

The sequence was obtained from a man in his sixties with COVID-19, enrolled during active disease. Recombination joined TRBV5-1 with TRBJ2-7; TRBD1 lines up with 7 middle nucleotides. Sequencing was performed on peripheral blood. The CDR3 region: CASSLAPGQAHYEQYF. At the DNA level, the sequence is TGCGCCAGCAGCTTGGCACCAGGACAGGCCCACTACGAGCAGTACTTC.